The rows below give T cell receptor beta chains drawn from one sample of a study of shared clonotypes between healthy human individuals. Sequencing was performed with immunoSEQ multiplex PCR; in TCRdb, only in-frame clones are kept and a portion is missing. The table records 1.4 million to 1.5 million clones, around 97% of them present only once. The sequencing input was naive CD4+ T cells sorted from blood. The receptors shown here come from a man aged 30-40 years in good health. Both conserved end residues are part of each CDR3. The order of the fields is V gene, J gene, CDR3 protein.

>TRBV21-1|TRBJ2-3
CASSKKGKRGCTDTQYF
>TRBV6-1|TRBJ1-5
CASSEVEDQPQHF
>TRBV30|TRBJ1-5
CAWALGARQPQHF
>TRBV7-8|TRBJ1-1
CASSFSRGFTEAFF
>TRBV11-2|TRBJ1-2
CASSLVAARYGYTF
>TRBV5-1|TRBJ2-3
CASSLDGGLFSTDTQYF
>TRBV4-3|TRBJ2-3
CASSQDARGKTDTQYF
>TRBV7-7|TRBJ2-5
CASSLGQGAETQYF
>TRBV28|TRBJ1-2
CASSLLTTGPSYGYTF
>TRBV5-8|TRBJ2-5
CASSLSPRGETQYF
>TRBV28|TRBJ2-1
CASSTGTSGIPSYNEQFF
>TRBV29-1|TRBJ2-7
CSTTGTAGGVEQYF